These 5 T cell receptor beta chains share one sample of origin, sequenced in a study of blood T cell repertoires in COVID-19. Libraries were prepared by immunoSEQ multiplex PCR; TCRdb keeps only in-frame clonotypes and omits some of them. This sample carries hundreds of thousands of clones, 80% to 90% of them seen once, and the ten largest clones take 2.4%. The sample comprised PBMCs or T cells enriched from blood (not recorded which). Source of these receptors: a woman aged 18-29 years who had recovered from COVID-19.

The CDR3 DNA reads TGTGCCAGCAGCGCCGGACAGGGCGGGCAGCCCCAGCATTTT. It translates to CASSAGQGGQPQHF. This sequence joins TRBV2 and TRBJ1-5; 8 bases match TRBD1. Germline V gene sequence: CDR1 SNHLY, CDR2 FYNNEI. The trim removed 6 bases at V and 7 bases at J, leaving 8 bases unmatched. There are 14 residues in the CDR3.

This sequence joins TRBV5-5 and TRBJ1-6; D is ambiguous. CDR3 length equals 13 residues. V shed 1 base and J shed 5 bases, with 4 bases lying between them. From germline, CDR1 is SGHKS and CDR2 YYEKEE (reference sequence). The CDR3 loop reads CASSLRDNSPLHF. The CDR3 DNA reads as TGTGCCAGCAGCTTGCGGGATAATTCACCCCTCCACTTT. The full variable domain, rest sourced from reference TRBV5-5 and TRBJ1-6, is DAGVTQSPTHLIKTRGQQVTLRCSPISGHKSVSWYQQVLGQGPQFIFQYYEKEERGRGNFPDRFSARQFPNYSSELNVNALLLGDSALYLCASSLRDNSPLHFGNGTRLTVT.

The chain's CDR3 is CSVGTGISYEQYF. Written as DNA, the CDR3 is TGCAGCGTTGGGACTGGAATCAGCTACGAGCAGTACTTC. The chain couples TRBV29-1 to TRBJ2-7; TRBD2 is a possible D gene (5 bases). Germline CDR1 reads SQVTM; CDR2 reads ANQGSEA. This CDR3 has 13 residues. Trimming cost V 4 bases and J 3 bases, with 13 bases left between them.

This sequence joins TRBV3-1 (or the pseudogene TRBV3-2) and TRBJ1-2, with D hard to call. This CDR3 has 14 residues. CDR1 and CDR2 from the germline V gene are LGHDT and YNNKEL (reference sequence). Trimming stripped 4 bases from V and 5 bases from J, with 14 bases between. Here the CDR3 DNA reads TGTGCCAGCAGCCTATACGGGGAAAAATATGGCTACACCTTC. This gives the protein CASSLYGEKYGYTF.

The CDR3 nucleotides read TGTGCCAGCAGTCCGACAGGGATGGGGATGAACACTGAAGCTTTCTTT. Amino acids: CASSPTGMGMNTEAFF. The chain joins TRBV28 to TRBJ1-1, with 7 nucleotides matching TRBD1. The J segment lost 0 bases and the V segment lost 5 bases, leaving 9 bases of the junction unmatched. There are 16 residues in the CDR3. CDR1 and CDR2 (germline): MDHEN, SYDVKM.